This T cell receptor beta chain is from a study of blood T cell repertoires in COVID-19 (dated by TCRdb to the early 2020s). As for the study more broadly: Samples covering the acute and convalescent phases of COVID-19 were provided by collaborators in the United States, Italy and Spain. The material from the prospective study consisted of cDNA or gDNA derived from T cells, B-cell-depleted T cells, or PBMCs. Deeply sampled blood TCRbeta repertoires from subjects exposed to, actively infected with, or recovered from COVID-19 were included in the dataset. The repertoires were released in a freely available public database intended as a resource for research on the immune response to SARS-CoV-2. The samples were drawn from two sources: the first 160 participants of the ongoing ImmuneRACE study, and 950 to 1,500 subjects contributed by 6 global collaborators. Nearly every sample came with metadata listing a de-identified subject ID, COVID-19 status, age in years and sex. Where HLA class I and class II types were available, the types were taken from metadata supplied by the sample provider, not from assay-based typing. Points the paper makes about the study in general: How much clinical and demographic metadata was included differed by source and by participant, and the metadata was provided uncurated.

Whole blood was collected in K2EDTA tubes by collaborating institutions according to the institutions' own protocols. For TCRbeta analysis, collaborator samples were shipped as frozen whole blood, as isolated PBMCs, or as DNA extracted from either sample type. The immunoSEQ Assay, a bias-controlled multiplex PCR, was used to amplify TCRbeta CDR3 regions from genomic DNA. Turning to the authors' computational methods: The number of nucleated cells in each sample was estimated by amplification of reference gene primers within the assay. Sequence reads were collapsed and filtered to measure the absolute abundance of every unique TCRbeta CDR3 rearrangement. Productive Simpson clonality was computed per sample as the square root of Simpson's diversity index over productive rearrangements. Held by TCRdb, this immuneACCESS table contains in-frame sequences only and omits some clones. Under half of the omission traces to an unresolved V gene where checked; the cause of the rest is unknown. The D gene and trimming were derived from the DNA, and the V and J assignments and clone size from that table. In this sample the table shows more than 200,000 clones, 86% of which occur a single time. The ten largest clones represent roughly 2% of the sample.

Per the germline V gene, SGHRS is the CDR1 and YFSETQ is the CDR2. Unmatched junction bases come to 10, with V trimmed by 0 bases and J by 1 base. Inclusive of the bounding cysteine and phenylalanine, the CDR3 is 18 residues long. The only DNA kept is the CDR3, 54 bases in frame from the first base. Concerning this clone itself: The clone's antigen remains unknown. Base qualities are not recorded, but no much larger clone differs from it by a single base.

This TCR was recovered from a woman between 50 and 59 years old with acute or convalescent COVID-19. The chain joins TRBV5-1 to TRBJ2-1, with 7 bases aligning to TRBD2. The sequenced sample was peripheral blood. The DNA sequence follows: TGCGCCAGCAGCTTGGGAGGGTACGGGAGGAGGTCCTACAATGAGCAGTTCTTC. Its translation reads: CASSLGGYGRRSYNEQFF.